This section outlines one T cell receptor beta chain sequence together with its context. Its matching antigen is unknown. The germline gene is not matched at one end of the junction; a read error may be the cause. The data were taken from a study of graft-versus-host responses after intestinal transplantation. Study background: As for transplant type, recipients had multivisceral, liver-intestinal, or isolated intestinal grafts. Anti-thymocyte globulin induction, then tacrolimus and steroids for about three years, went to all recipients.

The CDR3 runs 15 residues. Per germline, CDR1 SGDLS and CDR2 YYNGEE. Findings of the study overall: Allografts of patients with graft-donor T cell macrochimerism showed high graft-versus-host to host-versus-graft clone ratios. Researchers found GvH clones in recipient marrow, and some showed up first in ileum or blood.

Sequenced by immunoSEQ multiplex PCR; TCRdb stores in-frame clones only, minus some. The sample has 70,000 to 80,000 clones; less than 95% are singletons. The sample consisted of unstimulated CD8+ T cells sorted from spleen or lymph node cells, taken before intestinal transplant. The TCR sequence derives from a human donor who received an intestinal transplant. J is TRBJ2-1 and V is TRBV9, with 8 bases aligning to TRBD1. CDR3 nucleotides: TGTGCCAGCGGCGTCCAGGGGGCCTCCTACAATGAGCAGTTCTTC. Translating gives CASGVQGASYNEQFF.